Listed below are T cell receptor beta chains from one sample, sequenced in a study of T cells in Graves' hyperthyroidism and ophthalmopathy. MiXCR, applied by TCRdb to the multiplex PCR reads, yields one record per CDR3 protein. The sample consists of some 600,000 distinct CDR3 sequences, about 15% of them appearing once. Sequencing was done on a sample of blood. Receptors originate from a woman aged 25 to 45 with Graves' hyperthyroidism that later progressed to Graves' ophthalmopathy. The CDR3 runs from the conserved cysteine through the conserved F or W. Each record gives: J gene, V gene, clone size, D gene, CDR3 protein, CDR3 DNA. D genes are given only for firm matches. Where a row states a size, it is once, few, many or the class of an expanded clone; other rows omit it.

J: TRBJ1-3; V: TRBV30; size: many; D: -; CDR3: CAWSVTAAGNTIYF; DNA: TGTGCCTGGAGTGTAACGGCAGCTGGAAACACCATATATTTT
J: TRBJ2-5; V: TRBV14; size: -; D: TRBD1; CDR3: CASSLTTGEETQYF; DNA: TGTGCCAGCAGCTTAACCACAGGGGAGGAGACCCAGTACTTC
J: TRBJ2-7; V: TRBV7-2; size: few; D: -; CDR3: CASSLGQAASYEQYF; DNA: TGTGCCAGCAGCTTAGGGCAGGCCGCATCCTACGAGCAGTACTTC
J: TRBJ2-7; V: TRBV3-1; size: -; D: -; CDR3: CACSQVGEQYF; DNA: TGTGCCTGCAGCCAGGTAGGGGAGCAGTACTTC
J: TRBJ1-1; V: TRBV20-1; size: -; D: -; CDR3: CSAETGFVSNTEAFF; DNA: TGCAGTGCTGAAACAGGGTTTGTTTCGAACACTGAAGCTTTCTTT
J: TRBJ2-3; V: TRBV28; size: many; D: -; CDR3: CASSYRKATDTQYF; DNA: TGTGCCAGCAGCTACCGGAAGGCAACAGATACGCAGTATTTT
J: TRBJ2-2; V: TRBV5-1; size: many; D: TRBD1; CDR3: CASGDRANTGELFF; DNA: TGCGCCAGCGGGGACAGGGCGAACACCGGGGAGCTGTTTTTT
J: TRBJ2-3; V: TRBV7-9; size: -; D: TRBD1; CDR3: CASGDSSRDTQYF; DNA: TGTGCCAGCGGGGACAGCTCTAGGGATACGCAGTATTTT
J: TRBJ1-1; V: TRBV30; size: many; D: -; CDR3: CAWSVRVSMNTEAFF; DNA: TGTGCCTGGAGTGTACGGGTCAGCATGAACACTGAAGCTTTCTTT
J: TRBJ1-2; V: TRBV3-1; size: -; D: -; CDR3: CASSPRTNHGYTF; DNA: TGTGCCAGCAGCCCCCGGACCAACCATGGCTACACCTTC